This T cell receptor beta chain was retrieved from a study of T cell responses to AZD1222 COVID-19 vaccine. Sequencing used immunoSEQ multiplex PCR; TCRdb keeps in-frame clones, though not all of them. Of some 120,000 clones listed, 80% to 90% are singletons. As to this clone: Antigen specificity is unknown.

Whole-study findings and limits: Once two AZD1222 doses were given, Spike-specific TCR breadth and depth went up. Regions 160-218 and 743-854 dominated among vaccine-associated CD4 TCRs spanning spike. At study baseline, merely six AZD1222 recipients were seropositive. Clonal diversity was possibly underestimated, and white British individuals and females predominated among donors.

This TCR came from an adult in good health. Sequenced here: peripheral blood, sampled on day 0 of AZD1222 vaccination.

The chain's CDR3 is CASSIRDPEKLFF. In DNA, the CDR3 is TGTGCCAGTAGTATACGGGATCCTGAAAAACTGTTTTTT. V is TRBV19 and J is TRBJ1-4; D unclear. Germline loops: CDR1 LNHDA, CDR2 SQIVND (reference sequence). CDR3 size: 13 residues. V was shortened by 2 bases and J by 7 bases, with 8 bases between the two germline ends.